These 31 T cell receptor beta chains originate from one sample sequenced in a study of cytomegalovirus exposure and HLA in healthy donors. Use of 60 Vbeta and 13 Jbeta primers characterized the PCR. Profiled with immunoSEQ multiplex PCR; TCRdb holds only in-frame clones, not every one. The sample contains approximately 92,000 clones, around 77% of which appear only once. The sample comprised PBMCs. The receptors derive from a man in his fifties in good health and CMV-seropositive.

This clone was picked up a small number of times. The rearrangement joins TRBV28 to TRBJ1-1; D not resolved. This CDR3 is 13 amino acids long. Germline-derived CDR1 and CDR2 are MDHEN and SYDVKM. V dropped 7 bases and J dropped 3 bases, with 12 bases sitting between them. CDR3 amino acids: CASTSGQYTEAFF. The CDR3 bases are TGTGCCAGCACCTCTGGGCAATACACTGAAGCTTTCTTT.

V and J are TRBV19 and TRBJ2-3, with 10 bases lining up with TRBD2. V shed 1 base, J shed 4 bases, and the junction held 5 bases outside the gene matches. Per germline, CDR1 LNHDA and CDR2 SQIVND (reference sequence). This CDR3 spans 16 amino acids. This CDR3 is CASSIGGLAGADTQYF. The CDR3 nucleotides are TGTGCCAGTAGTATAGGGGGGCTAGCGGGGGCAGATACGCAGTATTTT.

CDR3 DNA: TGTGCCAGCAGCCTCGCCGCGGGGGGGTACAATGAGCAGTTCTTC. Translation: CASSLAAGGYNEQFF. The chain joins TRBV7-2 to TRBJ2-1, with 9 bases lining up with TRBD2. V shed 5 bases, J shed 4 bases, and the junction held 6 bases outside the gene matches. The CDR3 has 15 residues. CDR1 is SGHTA, CDR2 FQGNSA, per germline.

The genes are TRBV28 and TRBJ2-3; 7 bases map to TRBD2. The V gene end was trimmed by 2 bases and the J gene end by 2 bases; junction bases not matched to a gene: 7. CDR3 size: 16 residues. Germline V gives CDR1 MDHEN, CDR2 SYDVKM. The CDR3 nucleotides are TGTGCCAGCAGTTTAGGGGTTCTAGCGGCCACAGATACGCAGTATTTT. Amino acids: CASSLGVLAATDTQYF.

A note on this clone: In the same sample, other DNA sequences code for this CDR3. The chain employs TRBV9 and TRBJ1-1, with D unresolved. The CDR3 loop spans 14 amino acids. Germline CDR1 is SGDLS and CDR2 is YYNGEE. Between the trimmed V and J ends, which lost 4 bases and 0 bases, there was a span of 10 bases. CDR3 in DNA: TGTGCCAGCAGCCCCCGACATATGAACACTGAAGCTTTCTTT. It is translated as CASSPRHMNTEAFF.

CDR3 in amino acids: CAWSQATDTQYF. CDR3 DNA: TGTGCCTGGAGTCAGGCCACAGATACGCAGTATTTT. The chain couples TRBV30 to TRBJ2-3; the D is unclear. Germline assignment: CDR1 GTSNPN and CDR2 SVGIG (reference sequence). There are 12 residues in the CDR3. The ends were cut back, 2 bases at V and 2 bases at J, with 5 bases in the middle.

The chain couples TRBV10-3 to TRBJ2-7, with D uncertain. In germline, CDR1 is ENHRY, CDR2 SYGVKD. Trimming removed 3 bases at V and 7 bases at J, with 10 bases between. This CDR3 region has 12 residues. The CDR3 DNA reads as TGTGCCATCAGTGATCTCGCGGAGGAGCAGTACTTC. Its protein is CAISDLAEEQYF.

The chain links TRBV6-4 to TRBJ1-6; D is unclear. The CDR3 totals 14 residues. Germline CDR1 is MRHNA and CDR2 is SNTAGT. V was cut by 0 bases and J by 6 bases, with 6 bases left in between. In DNA form, the CDR3 reads TGTGCCAGCAGTGACTCGGCAGTTAATTCACCCCTCCACTTT. It translates to CASSDSAVNSPLHF.

This chain links TRBV7-6 with TRBJ1-1; D perhaps matches TRBD1 (5 bases). This CDR3 region has 14 residues. Trimming cost V 5 bases and J 6 bases, with 16 bases left between them. CDR1 is SGHVS, CDR2 FNYEAQ, per germline. CDR3 in DNA: TGTGCCAGCAGCCCCTCGGGCGGGGGAGCTGAAGCTTTCTTT. Protein: CASSPSGGGAEAFF.

V usage is TRBV7-9 and J usage is TRBJ1-1, with TRBD1 matching 8 bases. From germline, CDR1 is SEHNR and CDR2 FQNEAQ (reference sequence). The V gene end was trimmed by 5 bases and the J gene end by 6 bases; junction bases not matched to a gene: 5. This CDR3 is 13 amino acids long. CDR3 sequence (DNA): TGTGCCAGCAGCCCGGGACAGGTCGCTGAAGCTTTCTTT. Translating gives CASSPGQVAEAFF.

This clone was recorded only once. This chain uses TRBV10-3 with TRBJ2-3; D call uncertain. The CDR3 has 15 amino acids. Trimming took off 6 bases at V and 1 base at J, with 14 bases between the two ends. Germline V gene lookup returns CDR1 ENHRY and CDR2 SYGVKD. The CDR3 here is CAIRLDISGTDTQYF. CDR3 DNA: TGTGCCATCAGGTTAGACATCTCAGGCACAGATACGCAGTATTTT.

The CDR3 coding sequence is TGTGCCAGCAGAACCAGACAGGGGCAGGCCGCTGAAGCTTTCTTT. Its protein is CASRTRQGQAAEAFF. V and J are TRBV6-5 and TRBJ1-1; 8 bases match TRBD1. The CDR3 runs to 15 residues. The V gene end was trimmed by 6 bases and the J gene end by 6 bases; junction bases not matched to a gene: 12. Germline V lookup: CDR1 MNHEY, CDR2 SVGAGI.

V gene TRBV28 combines with J gene TRBJ1-5, with 9 bases fitting TRBD1. The V gene end was trimmed by 6 bases and the J gene end by 6 bases; junction bases not matched to a gene: 9. CDR3 length: 15 amino acids. Germline values: CDR1 MDHEN, CDR2 SYDVKM. In DNA form, the CDR3 reads TGTGCCAGCAGCACCGGGACAGGGCGAAGTCAGCCCCAGCATTTT. It yields the protein CASSTGTGRSQPQHF.

The chain combines TRBV9 with TRBJ1-6; tentatively, D is TRBD1 (6 bases). Trimming left V 0 bases short and J 0 bases short, with 16 bases between. The CDR3 runs to 19 residues. Germline assignment: CDR1 SGDLS and CDR2 YYNGEE. The CDR3 protein is CASSVAPAPDSSYNSPLHF. CDR3 sequence (DNA): TGTGCCAGCAGCGTAGCTCCTGCCCCGGACAGCTCCTATAATTCACCCCTCCACTTT.

This chain uses TRBV9 with TRBJ1-1; no clear D. V lost 4 bases, J lost 2 bases, and 12 bases lay in between. CDR3 length equals 14 residues. Germline loops: CDR1 SGDLS, CDR2 YYNGEE. The CDR3 loop is CASSSSGVNTEAFF. The CDR3 region has the DNA TGTGCCAGCAGCTCTAGCGGGGTTAACACTGAAGCTTTCTTT.

The chain couples TRBV7-3 to TRBJ2-5; 7 positions match TRBD1. This CDR3 has 13 residues. V shed 4 bases, J shed 5 bases, and the junction held 4 bases outside the gene matches. Germline CDR1 is SGHTA and CDR2 is FQGTGA. The CDR3 region has the DNA TGTGCCAGCAGCTCGACAGGGTTGGAGACCCAGTACTTC. As protein: CASSSTGLETQYF.

V gene TRBV9 combines with J gene TRBJ2-5; 13 bases align to TRBD2. The CDR3 sequence is 17 residues long. The ends lost 3 bases at V and 1 base at J; junction bases unmatched: 6. Looked up from germline, CDR1 is SGDLS and CDR2 is YYNGEE. CDR3 loop: CASSGQTSGGSQETQYF. The CDR3, as DNA: TGTGCCAGCAGCGGACAGACTAGCGGGGGGTCCCAAGAGACCCAGTACTTC.

V usage is TRBV6-4 and J usage is TRBJ2-3, with 11 bases lining up with TRBD2. The J segment lost 5 bases and the V segment lost 4 bases, leaving 2 bases of the junction unmatched. CDR1 is MRHNA and CDR2 is SNTAGT in the germline V gene. The CDR3 extends over 14 amino acids. CDR3 loop: CASSGGLAGDTQYF. CDR3 nucleotides: TGTGCCAGCAGTGGCGGACTAGCGGGAGATACGCAGTATTTT.

In its sample, this clone was seen once. The V call is TRBV19, the J call TRBJ2-5, with TRBD1 identical over 7 bases. Germline V gene data show CDR1 as LNHDA and CDR2 as SQIVND (reference sequence). Trimming cost V 3 bases and J 6 bases; bases outside gene matches: 7. The CDR3 is made up of 14 amino acids. The CDR3 coding sequence is TGTGCCAGTAGTATCGGACAGGCTGGGAAGACCCAGTACTTC. Translation: CASSIGQAGKTQYF.

The chain is built from TRBV7-9 and TRBJ2-7; no reliable D call. The V and J ends lost 5 bases and 0 bases respectively, with 8 bases between them. The CDR3 consists of 13 residues. CDR1 and CDR2 (germline): SEHNR, FQNEAQ (reference sequence). Here the CDR3 reads CASSPSHSYEQYF. Written as DNA, the CDR3 is TGTGCCAGCAGCCCTAGTCACTCCTACGAGCAGTACTTC.

V is TRBV7-2 and J is TRBJ1-4; D perhaps matches TRBD1 (6 bases). Germline V lookup: CDR1 SGHTA, CDR2 FQGNSA. Trimming took off 6 bases at V and 7 bases at J, with 18 bases between the two ends. This CDR3 is 15 amino acids long. CDR3 amino acids: CASRSSGALSEKLFF. DNA of the CDR3: TGTGCCAGCAGGTCGTCAGGGGCTTTAAGTGAAAAACTGTTTTTT.

The chain carries TRBV10-3 and TRBJ1-1; D might be TRBD1 (6 bases). V lost 4 bases and J lost 6, with 9 bases in between. CDR1 is ENHRY and CDR2 is SYGVKD in the germline V gene. The CDR3 sequence is 12 residues long. The CDR3 DNA is TGTGCCATCAGTGTCCCAGGGGCTGAAGCTTTCTTT. Amino acids: CAISVPGAEAFF.

Only a few counts were recorded for this clone. The chain couples TRBV9 to TRBJ1-6, with 7 bases that match TRBD1. The CDR3 totals 15 residues. Trimming took 0 bases from V and 6 from J; bases not matched to a gene: 3. Germline CDR1 SGDLS, CDR2 YYNGEE. CDR3 DNA: TGTGCCAGCAGCGTAGAGGACAGGTCTAATTCACCCCTCCACTTT. Translation: CASSVEDRSNSPLHF.

The chain joins TRBV7-2 to TRBJ2-2; D may be TRBD1 (6 bases). V lost 2 bases to trimming and J lost 2 bases, with 9 bases between them. The germline CDR1 and CDR2 sequences are SGHTA and FQGNSA. The CDR3 is 15 amino acids. The CDR3 region is CASSLPTGNTGELFF. The CDR3, as DNA: TGTGCCAGCAGCTTACCGACAGGCAACACCGGGGAGCTGTTTTTT.

This clone was recorded once. This chain links TRBV29-1 with TRBJ2-7, with a weak D call TRBD1 (6 bases). This CDR3 region has 14 residues. Germline CDR1 SQVTM, CDR2 ANQGSEA. Trimming cost V 7 bases and J 0 bases, with 16 bases left between them. CDR3 in amino acids: CSARQATASYEQYF. CDR3 in DNA: TGCAGCGCTAGACAGGCGACCGCCTCCTACGAGCAGTACTTC.

The chain recombines TRBV5-4 with TRBJ1-4; tentative D call: TRBD1 (5 bases). Deletions cut 2 bases from V and 8 bases from J, with 13 bases between. This CDR3 spans 14 amino acids. CDR1 and CDR2 from the germline V gene are SGHNT and YYREEE (reference sequence). The CDR3 nucleotides read TGTGCCAGCAGCTTAAGTCAGGGTAGAGAAAAACTGTTTTTT. This translates into CASSLSQGREKLFF.

The genes are TRBV19 and TRBJ1-3; no definite D call. Germline V gene sequence: CDR1 LNHDA, CDR2 SQIVND (reference sequence). The CDR3 sequence is 12 residues long. V dropped 6 bases and J dropped 4 bases, with 7 bases sitting between them. The CDR3 loop reads CASSIPGNTIYF. As DNA, the CDR3 is TGTGCCAGTAGCATACCGGGAAACACCATATATTTT.

The chain is built from TRBV9 and TRBJ1-6; D is perhaps TRBD1 (6 bases). Germline-derived CDR1 and CDR2 are SGDLS and YYNGEE. The CDR3 contains 16 residues. With 4 bases removed from V and 0 bases from J, the gap between germline ends came to 11 bases. As DNA, the CDR3 is TGTGCCAGCAGCACGCCGGACAGCTCCTATAATTCACCCCTCCACTTT. Translation: CASSTPDSSYNSPLHF. Using reference TRBV9 and TRBJ1-6 for the parts outside the CDR3, the full variable domain is DSGVTQTPKHLITATGQRVTLRCSPRSGDLSVYWYQQSLDQGLQFLIQYYNGEERAKGNILERFSAQQFPDLHSELNLSSLELGDSALYFCASSTPDSSYNSPLHFGNGTRLTVT.

The V call is TRBV2, the J call TRBJ1-2, with D possibly being TRBD1 (6 bases). The CDR3 consists of 14 residues. Looked up from germline, CDR1 is SNHLY and CDR2 is FYNNEI. The ends were cut back, 5 bases at V and 7 bases at J, with 17 bases in the middle. The CDR3 protein is CASSYDQGFSGYTF. CDR3 coding DNA: TGTGCCAGCAGTTACGACCAGGGGTTCTCTGGCTACACCTTC. The full variable domain, its missing parts supplied by reference TRBV2 and TRBJ1-2, is EPEVTQTPSHQVTQMGQEVILRCVPISNHLYFYWYRQILGQKVEFLVSFYNNEISEKSEIFDDQFSVERPDGSNFTLKIRSTKLEDSAMYFCASSYDQGFSGYTFGSGTRLTVV.

In DNA, the CDR3 is TGTGCCAGTAGTCCGATGAACACTGAAGCTTTCTTT. It yields the protein CASSPMNTEAFF. This chain links TRBV9 with TRBJ1-1; the D is unclear. Between the trimmed V and J ends, which lost 8 bases and 0 bases, there was a span of 8 bases. Germline loops: CDR1 SGDLS, CDR2 YYNGEE. The CDR3 runs 12 residues.

The V gene is TRBV15, the J gene TRBJ2-1; 10 bases agree with TRBD1. CDR3 length: 15 amino acids. The ends lost 9 bases at V and 5 bases at J; junction bases unmatched: 10. Germline CDR1 reads LNHNV; CDR2 reads YYDKDF (reference sequence). This CDR3 is CATTPGTGVHNEQFF. The CDR3 DNA follows: TGTGCCACAACGCCGGGGACAGGGGTCCACAATGAGCAGTTCTTC. The full variable domain, in which reference TRBV15 and TRBJ2-1 provide the parts outside the CDR3, is DAMVIQNPRYQVTQFGKPVTLSCSQTLNHNVMYWYQQKSSQAPKLLFHYYDKDFNNEADTPDNFQSRRPNTSFCFLDIRSPGLGDTAMYLCATTPGTGVHNEQFFGPGTRLTVL.